The text below deals with one T cell receptor beta chain. The V gene's germline CDR1 is PRHDT and CDR2 FYEKMQ (reference sequence). The CDR3 covers 15 residues. Trimming took off 2 bases at V and 5 bases at J, with 15 bases between the two ends. Naive CD8 cells comprised CD45RO-negative, CCR7-positively selected cells, excluding terminally differentiated effector memory CD45RA+ cells. Measured with immunoSEQ multiplex PCR; TCRdb has only the in-frame clones, and not every one. The table shows about 2.2 million clones, with about 93% occurring only once. This record comes from a study of shared clonotypes between healthy human individuals.

The J gene is TRBJ2-5, the V gene TRBV13; D gene ambiguous. The sample comprised naive CD8+ T cells from PBMCs. The receptor was derived from a man aged 18 to 30 in good health. Some clones in this sample may be carry-over from other donors' samples. CDR3 residues: CASSLRIGVEETQYF. As DNA, the CDR3 is TGTGCCAGCAGCTTACGTATTGGGGTTGAGGAGACCCAGTACTTC.